The 10 T cell receptor beta chains given below trace back to one sample, sequenced in a study of T-cell memory formation after mild COVID-19. TCRdb re-analysed the 5' RACE reads in MiXCR, keeping a single row per CDR3 protein. The sample yields 250,000 to 350,000 distinct CDR3 sequences, about 17% seen once. The specimen sequenced was PBMCs or a T cell subset sorted from them (not recorded which). The receptors come from a man younger than 35 who had mild COVID-19 (a few samples of this study predate the infection). Cell type and time point are not known.

This clonotype was counted between two and nine times. The chain has TRBV4-3 and TRBJ1-6; 10 bases agree with TRBD1. CDR3 length equals 17 residues. Germline V gene lookup returns CDR1 LGHNA and CDR2 YSLEER. With 4 bases clipped from V and 10 bases from J, the junction kept 13 bases outside the gene matches. In DNA form, the CDR3 reads TGCGCCAGCAGCCGAGGTCGCGTGGGACAGGGGTACTCACCCCTCCACTTT. It translates to CASSRGRVGQGYSPLHF.

The chain uses TRBV9 and TRBJ2-7; D uncertain. This CDR3 is built from 13 residues. The germline gives CDR1 SGDLS, CDR2 YYNGEE. Trimming cost V 0 bases and J 2 bases, with 6 bases left between them. The CDR3 sequence is CASSVDGAYEQYV. DNA of the CDR3: TGTGCCAGCAGCGTAGACGGAGCCTACGAGCAGTACGTC.

CDR3 sequence: CASSPPPYRGPQHF. The CDR3 nucleotides read TGTGCCAGCAGCCCCCCGCCCTACCGGGGACCCCAGCATTTT. The chain joins TRBV7-2 to TRBJ1-5; no reliable D call. The CDR3 has 14 amino acids. Trimming left V 5 bases short and J 10 bases short, with 18 bases between. In germline, CDR1 is SGHTA, CDR2 FQGNSA.

The chain is built from TRBV4-1 and TRBJ1-6, with 9 bases lining up with TRBD1. The CDR3 contains 16 residues. Trimming at V came to 1 base and at J to 9 bases, leaving 7 bases not matched to a gene. The germline V gene encodes CDR1 MGHRA and CDR2 YSYEKL. The CDR3 bases are TGCGCCAGCAGCCAAGCTGGACAGGGGTTGAGTTCACCCCTCCACTTT. Translated, it gives CASSQAGQGLSSPLHF.

This clonotype was counted a few times. The chain uses TRBV3-1 and TRBJ2-3; D is perhaps TRBD2 (7 bases). The CDR3 length is 14 residues. Germline V gives CDR1 LGHDT, CDR2 YNNKEL (reference sequence). V dropped 3 bases and J dropped 5 bases, with 12 bases sitting between them. CDR3 DNA: TGTGCCAGCAGCCACCGGGGGGCCGTAGATACGCAGTATTTT. Translated: CASSHRGAVDTQYF.

This clonotype occurred a few times. The gene calls are TRBV5-5 and TRBJ2-3; D not certain. CDR3 length: 14 amino acids. CDR1 is SGHKS, CDR2 YYEKEE, per germline (reference sequence). Trimming shortened V by 0 bases and J by 4 bases, and 9 bases separated the two germline ends. The CDR3 protein is CASSLEYFADTQYF. The DNA of the CDR3 is TGTGCCAGCAGCTTGGAATATTTCGCAGATACGCAGTATTTT.

V gene TRBV5-1 combines with J gene TRBJ2-1; 8 positions agree with TRBD2. V gave up 2 bases and J gave up 9 bases; unmatched junction bases: 7. The length of the CDR3 is 14 residues. Germline lookup yields CDR1 SGHRS and CDR2 YFSETQ. As DNA, the CDR3 is TGCGCCAGCAGCTTAGGCGGGGGGCCGGGTGAGCAGTTCTTC. This codes for CASSLGGGPGEQFF.

This clonotype came up a few times. The chain carries TRBV14 and TRBJ1-5, with unresolved D. Germline V gene sequence: CDR1 SGHDN, CDR2 FVKESK. The CDR3 covers 14 residues. The V gene lost 3 bases and the J gene lost 3 bases, with 9 bases spanning the gap. CDR3 nucleotide sequence: TGTGCCAGCAGCCAGTCGGGAATCAATCAGCCCCAGCATTTT. It is translated as CASSQSGINQPQHF. The full variable domain, with the rest looked up from reference TRBV14 and TRBJ1-5, is EAGVTQFPSHSVIEKGQTVTLRCDPISGHDNLYWYRRVMGKEIKFLLHFVKESKQDESGMPNNRFLAERTGGTYSTLKVQPAELEDSGVYFCASSQSGINQPQHFGDGTRLSIL.

There are a few counts of this clonotype. This chain links TRBV7-2 with TRBJ2-5, with 11 bases that match TRBD1. Germline CDR1 reads SGHTA; CDR2 reads FQGNSA. The length of the CDR3 is 16 residues. V lost 5 bases and J lost 0; bases outside the gene matches: 5. Here the CDR3 DNA reads TGTGCCAGCAGCCCCTGGACAGGGGGCTACCAAGAGACCCAGTACTTC. This translates into CASSPWTGGYQETQYF.

There are a few counts of this clonotype. The gene calls are TRBV7-3 and TRBJ2-5; 10 bases match TRBD2. CDR3 length: 16 amino acids. CDR1 and CDR2 from the germline V gene are SGHTA and FQGTGA. Unmatched junction bases numbered 8, after V lost 2 bases and J lost 5 bases. The CDR3 loop is CASSLGTSGALETQYF. CDR3 DNA sequence: TGTGCCAGCAGCTTAGGTACTAGCGGGGCCCTGGAGACCCAGTACTTC.